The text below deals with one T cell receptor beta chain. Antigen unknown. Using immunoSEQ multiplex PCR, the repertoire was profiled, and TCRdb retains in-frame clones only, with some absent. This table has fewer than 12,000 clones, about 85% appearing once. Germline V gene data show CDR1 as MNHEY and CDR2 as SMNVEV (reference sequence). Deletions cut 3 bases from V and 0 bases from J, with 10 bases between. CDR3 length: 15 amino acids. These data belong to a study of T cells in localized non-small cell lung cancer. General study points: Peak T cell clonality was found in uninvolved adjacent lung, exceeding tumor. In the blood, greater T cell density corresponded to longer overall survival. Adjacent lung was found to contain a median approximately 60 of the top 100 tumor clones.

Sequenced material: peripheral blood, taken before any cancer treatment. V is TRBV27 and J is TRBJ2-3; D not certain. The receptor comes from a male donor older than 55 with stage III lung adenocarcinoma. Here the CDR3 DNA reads TGTGCCAGCAGTTTGGAGTGGGCTAGCACAGATACGCAGTATTTT. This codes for CASSLEWASTDTQYF.